This T cell receptor beta chain emerged from a study of blood T cell repertoires in COVID-19. At the level of the study: From the United States, Italy and Spain came samples of acute and convalescent COVID-19. T cells, B-cell-depleted T cells, or PBMCs provided the cDNA or gDNA that served as material.

Germline loops: CDR1 SNHLY, CDR2 FYNNEI. The CDR3 consists of 14 residues. V dropped 7 bases and J dropped 0; count of bases not matched to a gene: 5. As originally analysed: It was from reference gene primer amplification that nucleated cell counts were estimated. TCRdb's table, derived via immunoSEQ multiplex PCR, lists solely in-frame clones and lacks some. Clone size and the V and J calls come from that table; the DNA yielded D and trimming. Altogether about 240,000 clones are present, approximately 78% being singletons, with the ten largest covering around an eighth. The receptor was isolated from a woman in her sixties with active or convalescent COVID-19. The J gene is TRBJ1-2, the V gene TRBV2; 7 positions match TRBD1. The sequenced material came from peripheral blood. CDR3 nucleotide sequence: TGTGCCAGCACCGCGGGACAGACTAACTATGGCTACACCTTC. Its protein product is CASTAGQTNYGYTF.